These 15 T cell receptor beta chains share one sample of origin, sequenced in a study of OX40 agonist ivuxolimab in advanced cancers. Sequencing was performed with immunoSEQ multiplex PCR; in TCRdb, only in-frame clones are kept and a portion is missing. The repertoire holds tens of thousands of clones, with 75% to 90% as singletons. The sample here was CD4+ or CD8+ T cells sorted from blood, taken in a trial of the OX40 agonist ivuxolimab. The receptors originated from an adult with an advanced solid tumor such as melanoma, head and neck, liver or kidney cancer.

The rearrangement uses TRBV7-2 and TRBJ2-1, with 15 bases aligning to TRBD2. CDR1 is SGHTA, CDR2 FQGNSA, per germline. The V and J ends lost 0 bases and 9 bases, in that order; junction bases with no gene match: 6. The CDR3 is 17 residues long. CDR3 loop: CASSLAGTSGGPSEQFF. The DNA of the CDR3 is TGTGCCAGCAGCTTAGCTGGGACTAGCGGGGGGCCGAGTGAGCAGTTCTTC.

In nucleotides, the CDR3 is TGTGCCAGCTCACCCACTAGCGGGAGCTCCTACAATGAGCAGTTCTTC. It is translated as CASSPTSGSSYNEQFF. The V call is TRBV18, the J call TRBJ2-1; 11 bases are shared with TRBD2. V shed 3 bases, J shed 0 bases, and the junction held 1 base outside the gene matches. Looked up from germline, CDR1 is KGHSH and CDR2 is LQKENI. The CDR3 sequence is 16 residues long.

On this clone: The same CDR3 is also encoded by other DNA sequences in this sample. The chain couples TRBV30 to TRBJ2-5, with D possibly matching TRBD2 (5 bases). V lost 0 bases, J lost 4 bases, and 9 bases lay in between. This CDR3 is built from 13 residues. Germline values: CDR1 GTSNPN, CDR2 SVGIG (reference sequence). The CDR3 nucleotides read TGTGCCTGGAGTGTACTCGCGGGAGAGACCCAGTACTTC. Protein product: CAWSVLAGETQYF.

The chain links TRBV11-2 to TRBJ1-3; D is perhaps TRBD1 (6 bases). The CDR3 length is 16 residues. Germline values: CDR1 SGHAT, CDR2 FQNNGV. V lost 5 bases and J 0 bases, leaving 14 bases between the germline ends. Here the CDR3 reads CASSLTGPNSGNTIYF. In DNA, the CDR3 is TGTGCCAGCAGCCTTACAGGGCCTAACTCTGGAAACACCATATATTTT.

The chain uses TRBV7-9 and TRBJ2-5, with D unclear. The CDR3 has 14 amino acids. V lost 6 bases and J 4 bases, leaving 15 bases between the germline ends. Germline V gene data show CDR1 as SEHNR and CDR2 as FQNEAQ (reference sequence). CDR3 region: CASSFRVMGETQYF. CDR3 coding DNA: TGTGCCAGCAGTTTTCGGGTCATGGGAGAGACCCAGTACTTC. Full variable domain (rest looked up from reference TRBV7-9 and TRBJ2-5): DTGVSQNPRHKITKRGQNVTFRCDPISEHNRLYWYRQTLGQGPEFLTYFQNEAQLEKSRLLSDRFSAERPKGSFSTLEIQRTEQGDSAMYLCASSFRVMGETQYFGPGTRLLVL.

The J gene is TRBJ2-7, the V gene TRBV5-1; 10 nucleotides line up with TRBD1. The germline V gene has CDR1 SGHRS and CDR2 YFSETQ. Trimming removed 4 bases from V and 3 bases from J; junction bases left unmatched: 4. This CDR3 is built from 14 residues. CDR3 nucleotides: TGCGCCAGCAGCGCGGGACAGGGGATCTACGAGCAGTACTTC. Its translation: CASSAGQGIYEQYF.

This clone has a handful of counts. The chain links TRBV18 to TRBJ1-5; 7 positions agree with TRBD1. V lost 6 bases and J lost 3; bases outside the gene matches: 8. Germline V gene lookup returns CDR1 KGHSH and CDR2 LQKENI. The CDR3 length is 15 residues. The CDR3: CASSPNRGHNQPQHF. The CDR3 DNA is TGTGCCAGCTCGCCTAACAGGGGCCACAATCAGCCCCAGCATTTT.

This chain joins TRBV10-1 and TRBJ2-7, with unresolved D. This CDR3 is 13 amino acids long. Trimming took 2 bases from V and 3 from J, leaving 8 bases between them. Per germline, CDR1 WNHNN and CDR2 SYGVQD (reference sequence). Written as DNA, the CDR3 is TGCGCCAGCAGTGAGGGACCGTACTACGAGCAGTACTTC. Translated: CASSEGPYYEQYF.

This clone turned up a few times. V usage is TRBV30 and J usage is TRBJ2-3; 8 nucleotides agree with TRBD1. CDR1 is GTSNPN, CDR2 SVGIG, per germline (reference sequence). Trimming cost V 3 bases and J 4 bases; bases outside gene matches: 6. The CDR3 runs 14 residues. CDR3 region: CAWSLTGAPDTQYF. CDR3 sequence (DNA): TGTGCCTGGAGCTTGACAGGGGCCCCAGATACGCAGTATTTT. The entire variable domain, with the rest obtained from reference TRBV30 and TRBJ2-3, is as follows: SQTIHQWPATLVQPVGSPLSLECTVEGTSNPNLYWYRQAAGRGLQLLFYSVGIGQISSEVPQNLSASRPQDRQFILSSKKLLLSDSGFYLCAWSLTGAPDTQYFGPGTRLTVL.

The rearrangement uses TRBV5-1 and TRBJ2-1, with D unresolved. Germline CDR1 reads SGHRS; CDR2 reads YFSETQ. V lost 3 bases, J lost 7 bases, and 14 bases lay in between. The CDR3 covers 14 residues. CDR3 region: CASSSRDRGNEQFF. The CDR3, as DNA: TGCGCCAGCAGCTCGCGAGACCGTGGGAATGAGCAGTTCTTC.

The chain uses TRBV5-1 and TRBJ1-6; 8 nucleotides line up with TRBD1. The CDR3 loop spans 14 amino acids. Germline CDR1 is SGHRS and CDR2 is YFSETQ. The trim removed 4 bases at V and 8 bases at J, leaving 5 bases unmatched. The CDR3 DNA sequence: TGCGCCAGCAGCGACCGGACAGGGTATTCACCCCTCCACTTT. The encoded protein is CASSDRTGYSPLHF.

The rearrangement links TRBV5-6 to TRBJ1-4, with a possible D match to TRBD1 (5 bases). Trimming stripped 0 bases from V and 3 bases from J, with 6 bases between. This CDR3 has 14 residues. The germline V gene encodes CDR1 SGHDT and CDR2 YYEEEE. CDR3: CASSLGGPNEKLFF. The CDR3 DNA follows: TGTGCCAGCAGCTTGGGGGGACCTAATGAAAAACTGTTTTTT.

The chain uses TRBV7-9 and TRBJ2-7; 9 positions match TRBD1. Germline V gene lookup returns CDR1 SEHNR and CDR2 FQNEAQ (reference sequence). Trimming at V came to 5 bases and at J to 7 bases, leaving 9 bases not matched to a gene. This CDR3 spans 14 amino acids. CDR3 sequence (DNA): TGTGCCAGCAGCGACAGGGACAGGGTGTGGGAGCAGTACTTC. Translation gives CASSDRDRVWEQYF.

This chain links TRBV27 with TRBJ2-5, with D possibly called TRBD1 or TRBD2 (5 bases each). This CDR3 region has 13 residues. Germline-derived CDR1 and CDR2 are MNHEY and SMNVEV (reference sequence). Trimming left V 4 bases short and J 5 bases short, with 11 bases between. The CDR3 loop reads CASSYWGGETQYF. The CDR3 coding sequence is TGTGCCAGCAGTTATTGGGGCGGGGAGACCCAGTACTTC.

This chain uses TRBV5-1 with TRBJ2-3; 11 nucleotides align to TRBD2. Per germline, CDR1 SGHRS and CDR2 YFSETQ. This CDR3 has 18 amino acids. Losses at the gene ends were 4 bases for V and 3 bases for J; bases not matched to a gene: 13. As DNA, the CDR3 is TGCGCCAGCAGCCTTGGACCCGGGACTAGCGGACGAACAGATACGCAGTATTTT. Translated, it gives CASSLGPGTSGRTDTQYF.